This paragraph covers one TCR beta chain sequence. Assay: immunoSEQ multiplex PCR; the TCRdb copy retains only in-frame clones and omits some. The table has around 200,000 clones, around 80% seen once. The sample belongs to a study of blood T cell repertoires in COVID-19. Looking at the study overall: PBMCs, B-cell-depleted T cells, or T cells provided the cDNA or gDNA that made up the material.

Trimming left V 5 bases short and J 3 bases short, with 14 bases between. This CDR3 has 14 amino acids. CDR1 is SEHNR, CDR2 FQNEAQ, per germline (reference sequence). Sequencing was performed on peripheral blood. This receptor was identified in a woman of 80 years or more with active or convalescent COVID-19. V usage is TRBV7-9 and J usage is TRBJ2-7; D gene ambiguous. DNA for the CDR3: TGTGCCAGCAGCAACCGGGTCTTCAGCTACGAGCAGTACTTC. This codes for CASSNRVFSYEQYF.